This TCR beta chain is drawn from a study of blood T cell repertoires in COVID-19. Across the study: From T cells, B-cell-depleted T cells, or PBMCs came the material, which was cDNA or gDNA.

The assay was immunoSEQ multiplex PCR, and TCRdb's table has in-frame clones only and misses some. The sample includes around 280,000 clones, approximately 86% of them seen just once. CDR3 length equals 17 residues. Germline V gives CDR1 SGHNT, CDR2 YYREEE (reference sequence). Trimming cost V 3 bases and J 6 bases; bases outside gene matches: 13. The sequencing sample was made of peripheral blood. The TCR was taken from a man in his sixties or seventies with acute or convalescent COVID-19. The gene calls are TRBV5-4 and TRBJ2-4, with 9 nucleotides matching TRBD1. CDR3 protein: CASSSDDRGTLGNIQYF. CDR3 DNA sequence: TGTGCCAGCAGCTCAGATGACAGGGGGACTTTGGGAAACATTCAGTACTTC. The full variable domain, in which reference TRBV5-4 and TRBJ2-4 provide the parts outside the CDR3, is ETGVTQSPTHLIKTRGQQVTLRCSSQSGHNTVSWYQQALGQGPQFIFQYYREEENGRGNFPPRFSGLQFPNYSSELNVNALELDDSALYLCASSSDDRGTLGNIQYFGAGTRLSVL.